This TCR beta chain comes out of a study of chemoradiotherapy in HPV16-positive cancers. General study results and limits: The functional HPV-specific definition rests on just a couple of HPV16-positive patients. Candidate HPV-specific clones and E7-related TCR motifs grew in tumor during treatment.

On this clone: As yet, its antigen is unknown.

Germline V lookup: CDR1 SGHDN, CDR2 FVKESK. With 0 bases removed from V and 4 bases from J, the gap between germline ends came to 9 bases. CDR3 size: 14 residues. Repertoires were generated with immunoSEQ multiplex PCR, while TCRdb's copy carries only in-frame clones and drops some. The table lists about 12,000 clones, more than 75% of them singletons. The receptor's source is a human donor with HPV-associated anogenital cancer. The chain is built from TRBV14 and TRBJ1-2, with TRBD1 as a possible D gene (5 bases). Sequencing was performed on blood, taken from a patient who underwent chemoradiotherapy. This chain's CDR3 is CASSQDQGIYGYTF. The CDR3 DNA reads TGTGCCAGCAGCCAAGATCAGGGAATCTATGGCTACACCTTC.